This section outlines one T cell receptor (beta chain) sequence together with its context. The data were obtained in a study of blood T cell repertoires in COVID-19. Study summary: From the United States, Italy and Spain came samples of acute and convalescent COVID-19. T cells, B-cell-depleted T cells, or PBMCs provided the cDNA or gDNA that served as material.

Under the authors' procedure: Amplification of reference gene primers provided the estimated nucleated cell counts. Profiling relied on immunoSEQ multiplex PCR, and the TCRdb table lists in-frame clones only, not all of them. D and trimming were read from the DNA, whereas the V and J calls and clone size are those reported in that table. Of some 300,000 clones listed, approximately 90% were seen once; the top ten hold more than 6.5%. With V trimmed by 5 bases and J by 3 bases, 9 bases remained unmatched. Germline loops: CDR1 MNHEY, CDR2 SVGAGI. The CDR3 spans 15 residues. The V gene is TRBV6-5, the J gene TRBJ1-1, with 7 bases matching TRBD1. The TCR was taken from a woman younger than 45 who had recovered from COVID-19. Material: peripheral blood. The CDR3 is CASSKTGNIYTEAFF. The CDR3, as DNA: TGTGCCAGCAGTAAGACAGGGAATATCTACACTGAAGCTTTCTTT.